This T cell receptor beta chain was recorded in a study of post-analysis software for immune sequencing data. Study background: Several disease courses (relapsing-remitting, secondary progressive and progressive-relapsing) of multiple sclerosis were included. Findings and limits, study-wide: The study found significantly lower normalized Chao1 diversity in multiple sclerosis patients than in controls. TRBV segments more frequent in patients than in controls numbered a few and included TRBV5-6, TRBV5-1 and TRBV20-1.

This clonotype was seen a few times. Its antigen is currently unknown. Built from TCR beta cDNA, the libraries had unique molecular identifiers in them. TCRdb passed the PCR reads through MiXCR, listing each CDR3 protein once. The sample lists some 890,000 distinct CDR3 sequences, roughly 50% occurring once. Germline CDR1 SGHTA, CDR2 FQGTGA. The V gene end was trimmed by 3 bases and the J gene end by 4 bases; junction bases not matched to a gene: 3. CDR3 size: 15 residues. The sequencing sample was made of blood. The receptor comes from a girl aged 10 to 17 with multiple sclerosis. This sequence joins TRBV7-3 and TRBJ2-1; 10 nucleotides agree with TRBD2. CDR3 protein: CASSFTSGTYNEQFF. CDR3 DNA: TGTGCCAGCAGCTTCACTAGCGGGACGTACAATGAGCAGTTCTTC.